The clone carrying this T cell receptor (beta chain) has only a few counts. Antigen: not known. The data stem from a study of identical twins. The study's findings and limits: Within cord blood, abundant beta clonotypes carried fewer insertions, but memory repertoires showed no such trend. The conclusions drew on cross-sectional statistical analysis instead of tracking the same donors.

TCRdb reprocessed the 5' RACE reads with MiXCR, giving one entry per CDR3 protein. The repertoire consists of around 480,000 distinct CDR3 sequences, with approximately 14% occurring once and the leading ten covering 0.95% to 1%. Germline trimming cut 2 bases from V and 1 base from J; bases unmatched to any gene: 8. The CDR3 runs 17 residues. Looked up from germline, CDR1 is SGHTA and CDR2 is FQGNSA. This same sample was also taken into another study, of yellow fever vaccine responses in identical twins. Per that study: A vaccine T cell response that seemed partly convergent and partly personalized was reported in twins.

This chain connects TRBV7-2 to TRBJ2-5; 9 nucleotides agree with TRBD2. This sequence originates from a young woman in good health. Sequencing used CD4+ T cells sorted from blood. The CDR3 is CASSLSGISGGQETQYF. The CDR3 DNA is TGTGCCAGCAGCTTATCCGGGATTAGCGGGGGCCAAGAGACCCAGTACTTC.